This TCR beta chain was observed in a study of blood T cells in healthy people across ages. General study points: Estimated diversity across one million T cells was deemed an underestimate.

It was with a sample-barcoded 5' primer and a J-beta primer mix that a second PCR of about 7 to 12 cycles was run. TCRdb used MiXCR to reprocess the 5' RACE reads, holding one entry per CDR3 protein. The sample records roughly 800,000 distinct CDR3 sequences, about 26% being singletons. The germline V gene encodes CDR1 SGHTA and CDR2 FQGTGA. Deletions cut 0 bases from V and 3 bases from J, with 14 bases between. This CDR3 contains 16 residues. A note on this clonotype: Its antigen is as yet unknown.

A further study also used this sample, focusing on T cells of mothers and their children.

V is TRBV7-3 and J is TRBJ1-1; a possible D gene is TRBD1 (6 bases). The sequence came from a boy aged 5-17 years in good health. The source material was blood. As DNA, the CDR3 is TGTGCCAGCAGCTTAACCCACAGGGTTAAGGACACTGAAGCTTTCTTT. Its protein product is CASSLTHRVKDTEAFF.